Sequencing of this T cell receptor (beta chain) was carried out in a study of vaccination effects on CD4 cells after COVID-19. Here immunoSEQ multiplex PCR was the method, and the copy in TCRdb shows in-frame clones only, minus some. The sample holds approximately 74,000 clones, under 85% seen once. Germline loops: CDR1 MGHDK, CDR2 SYGVNS. Trimming pared 4 bases from V and 5 bases from J, leaving 11 bases between. This CDR3 spans 13 amino acids. ViraFEST used viral peptide pools to expand antigen-specific CD4+ T cells before sequencing. A 10-day culture period preceded the isolation of CD4+ T cells. Every participant took two doses of the BNT162b2 or mRNA-1273 vaccine. Replacing half the medium with IL-2 medium was done on days 3 and 7. As to this clone: Its antigen remains unknown.

This TCR was recovered from a human donor who received a COVID-19 vaccine. This material consisted of CD4+ T cells from PBMCs cultured with HCoV-OC43 spike peptides, taken after COVID-19 vaccination. Subset here: HCoV-OC43 spike overlapping peptide pool stimulation. The V call is TRBV25-1, the J call TRBJ1-1; D uncertain. The CDR3: CASSGQYGTEAFF. The CDR3, as DNA: TGTGCCAGCAGTGGACAATACGGGACTGAAGCTTTCTTT.